This is a list of T cell receptor beta chains from one sample in a study of identifying expanded T cells in peripheral blood. TCRdb's table, derived via immunoSEQ multiplex PCR, lists solely in-frame clones and lacks some. The data hold about 94,000 clones, with roughly 90% observed a single time. Sequenced input: blood. The receptor source for this set is a person aged 18 to 75 in good health. Both conserved end residues are part of each CDR3. A D gene is named only where the DNA matches it firmly. The size entry is marked missing in some rows and otherwise reads once, few, many or a size class.

D: -; J: TRBJ2-7; size: -; V: TRBV6-1; DNA: TGTGCCAGCAGGGAGGGGGCGTTCGAGCAGTACTTC; CDR3: CASREGAFEQYF
D: -; J: TRBJ1-1; size: few; V: TRBV6-6; DNA: TGTGCCAGCAGTTACCAGGGTGGGACTGAAGCTTTCTTT; CDR3: CASSYQGGTEAFF
D: TRBD1; J: TRBJ2-3; size: -; V: TRBV4-3; DNA: TGCGCCAGCAGGAGGGGTTCCGGGACAGGGAACGCAGATACGCAGTATTTT; CDR3: CASRRGSGTGNADTQYF
D: TRBD1; J: TRBJ1-4; size: -; V: TRBV18; DNA: TGTGCCAGCTCACCTCCTCAGGGGGGCATGGATGAAAAACTGTTTTTT; CDR3: CASSPPQGGMDEKLFF
D: TRBD2; J: TRBJ2-1; size: -; V: TRBV27; DNA: TGTGCCAGCAGTCCTCTAGCGGTGGGGTTCAATGAGCAGTTCTTC; CDR3: CASSPLAVGFNEQFF
D: -; J: TRBJ1-4; size: -; V: TRBV20-1; DNA: TGCAGCGCCCCTATTAATGAAAAACTGTTTTTT; CDR3: CSAPINEKLFF
D: -; J: TRBJ2-2; size: few; V: TRBV30; DNA: TGTGCCTGGAGTGTACTCGGACGGCACACCGGGGAGCTGTTTTTT; CDR3: CAWSVLGRHTGELFF
D: TRBD1; J: TRBJ1-1; size: -; V: TRBV7-9; DNA: TGTGCCAGCAGCCTGGACAGGGGGCAGGCTTTCTTT; CDR3: CASSLDRGQAFF
D: TRBD2; J: TRBJ2-2; size: -; V: TRBV6-6; DNA: TGTGCCAGCAGTTACTCCGGGACTAGCCCCGGGGAGCTGTTTTTT; CDR3: CASSYSGTSPGELFF
D: -; J: TRBJ1-1; size: -; V: TRBV11-2; DNA: TGTGCCAGCGGGAGGGGCGGCACTGAAGCTTTCTTT; CDR3: CASGRGGTEAFF
D: -; J: TRBJ1-6; size: few; V: TRBV18; DNA: TGTGCCAGCTCACCGGGTGGCAATTCACCCCTCCACTTT; CDR3: CASSPGGNSPLHF
D: -; J: TRBJ1-2; size: -; V: TRBV27; DNA: TGTGCCAGCAGTACGGACGGAGCTAACTATGGCTACACCTTC; CDR3: CASSTDGANYGYTF
D: -; J: TRBJ1-2; size: -; V: TRBV5-4; DNA: TGTGCCAGCAGCTTGGCAGGCTATGGCTACACCTTC; CDR3: CASSLAGYGYTF
D: TRBD1; J: TRBJ2-7; size: -; V: TRBV5-6; DNA: TGTGCCAGCAGCTTGGTCGGCAGGGGGCTAATAGCCTACGAGCAGTACTTC; CDR3: CASSLVGRGLIAYEQYF
D: TRBD2; J: TRBJ2-3; size: -; V: TRBV7-2; DNA: TGTGCCAGCAGCTTGGCTAGCGGGACGATCACAGATACGCAGTATTTT; CDR3: CASSLASGTITDTQYF
D: -; J: TRBJ1-1; size: few; V: TRBV30; DNA: TGTGCCTGGACCAGGGGATCGGTGAACACTGAAGCTTTCTTT; CDR3: CAWTRGSVNTEAFF
D: -; J: TRBJ1-4; size: -; V: TRBV18; DNA: TGTGCCAGCTCACCCAAGACAGGACCGGGGGAAAAACTGTTTTTT; CDR3: CASSPKTGPGEKLFF
D: -; J: TRBJ1-2; size: -; V: TRBV30; DNA: TGTGCCTGGAGCGCGGGGTATGGCTACACCTTC; CDR3: CAWSAGYGYTF
D: -; J: TRBJ2-1; size: -; V: TRBV19; DNA: TGTGCCAGTACCAGGGGGGCCTCCTACAATGAGCAGTTCTTC; CDR3: CASTRGASYNEQFF
D: TRBD2; J: TRBJ2-5; size: -; V: TRBV6-1; DNA: TGTGCCAGCAGTGAACTAGCGGGAGGGTCAGTAGAGACCCAGTACTTC; CDR3: CASSELAGGSVETQYF
D: -; J: TRBJ1-1; size: -; V: TRBV19; DNA: TGTGCCAGTAGCCCCAGGGGAGGTAACACTGAAGCTTTCTTT; CDR3: CASSPRGGNTEAFF
D: -; J: TRBJ2-6; size: -; V: TRBV15; DNA: TGTGCCACCAGCAGGACTACTGGGGTTAGAGGTGGGGCCAACGTCCTGACTTTC; CDR3: CATSRTTGVRGGANVLTF
D: -; J: TRBJ1-1; size: -; V: TRBV5-6; DNA: TGTGCCAGCAGCTTGAACGGTGGGGGCTACATGAACACTGAAGCTTTCTTT; CDR3: CASSLNGGGYMNTEAFF
D: -; J: TRBJ1-4; size: -; V: TRBV30; DNA: TGTGCCTGGAGTGGGACACAATATGAAAAACTGTTTTTT; CDR3: CAWSGTQYEKLFF
D: TRBD2; J: TRBJ2-3; size: -; V: TRBV14; DNA: TGTGCCAGCAGTTACCTAGCGGGGACCACAGATACGCAGTATTTT; CDR3: CASSYLAGTTDTQYF
D: -; J: TRBJ1-2; size: -; V: TRBV6-6; DNA: TGTGCCAGCAGTTATGACGAAGGGGTCTATGGCTACACCTTC; CDR3: CASSYDEGVYGYTF
D: -; J: TRBJ1-2; size: -; V: TRBV7-2; DNA: TGTGCCAGCACCACCGCGGGGGCCCCGGGTGGCTACACCTTC; CDR3: CASTTAGAPGGYTF
D: -; J: TRBJ1-4; size: -; V: TRBV15; DNA: TGTGCCACCACCCAGAGGGGGGGTTGGAAGCATGAAAAACTGTTTTTT; CDR3: CATTQRGGWKHEKLFF
D: TRBD1; J: TRBJ2-1; size: -; V: TRBV5-1; DNA: TGCGCCAGCAGCTTGGCACAGGGGGACAATGAGCAGTTCTTC; CDR3: CASSLAQGDNEQFF
D: -; J: TRBJ2-1; size: once; V: TRBV5-4; DNA: TGTGCCAGCAGCTTGGAGGGGGTACCCTACAATGAGCAGTTCTTC; CDR3: CASSLEGVPYNEQFF
D: -; J: TRBJ2-2; size: -; V: TRBV10-3; DNA: TGTGCCATCAGTGCTGGGCAGGGTGGAACCGGGGAGCTGTTTTTT; CDR3: CAISAGQGGTGELFF
D: -; J: TRBJ2-7; size: -; V: TRBV5-1; DNA: TGCGCCAGCAGCTTGGCCCACAACACCTACGAGCAGTACTTC; CDR3: CASSLAHNTYEQYF
D: TRBD2; J: TRBJ2-5; size: once; V: TRBV11-2; DNA: TGTGCCAGCAGCTTAGGAACTAGCGGGAGGGTCCTCCAAGAGACCCAGTACTTC; CDR3: CASSLGTSGRVLQETQYF
D: -; J: TRBJ1-1; size: -; V: TRBV4-2; DNA: TGTGCCAGCAGCCCAGAGGGGCACATGAACACTGAAGCTTTCTTT; CDR3: CASSPEGHMNTEAFF
D: -; J: TRBJ2-7; size: -; V: TRBV5-5; DNA: TGTGCCAGCAGCCTCAACCTCTACGAGCAGTACTTC; CDR3: CASSLNLYEQYF
D: -; J: TRBJ1-5; size: -; V: TRBV7-8; DNA: TGTGCCAGCAGCCGCACCGACACCCTATATCAGCCCCAGCATTTT; CDR3: CASSRTDTLYQPQHF
D: TRBD2; J: TRBJ2-3; size: -; V: TRBV30; DNA: TGTGCCTGGAGTCCAGCTAGCGGGGGCACAGATACGCAGTATTTT; CDR3: CAWSPASGGTDTQYF
D: -; J: TRBJ1-5; size: -; V: TRBV30; DNA: TGTGCCTGGAGCAAGCAGGCGATCAGTCAGCCCCAGCATTTT; CDR3: CAWSKQAISQPQHF
D: -; J: TRBJ2-3; size: -; V: TRBV14; DNA: TGTGCCAGCAGCCCGGGGGTTAATACGCAGTATTTT; CDR3: CASSPGVNTQYF
D: TRBD1; J: TRBJ1-2; size: -; V: TRBV6-5; DNA: TGTGCCAGCTGCAACCCGGGACAGGGCCACTATGGCTACACCTTC; CDR3: CASCNPGQGHYGYTF
D: -; J: TRBJ1-2; size: once; V: TRBV19; DNA: TGTGCCAGTAGTAGGGGCAGAAGGGACTATGGCTACACCTTC; CDR3: CASSRGRRDYGYTF
D: TRBD2; J: TRBJ2-5; size: -; V: TRBV9; DNA: TGTGCCAGCAGCGGTAGCGGGGCAGAGACCCAGTACTTC; CDR3: CASSGSGAETQYF
D: -; J: TRBJ2-7; size: -; V: TRBV5-1; DNA: TGCGCCAGCAGCTTGGAGGCAGCCCACGAGCAGTACTTC; CDR3: CASSLEAAHEQYF
D: TRBD1; J: TRBJ1-6; size: -; V: TRBV9; DNA: TGTGCCAGCAGCGACCGACAGGGAAGTAATTCACCCCTCCACTTT; CDR3: CASSDRQGSNSPLHF
D: TRBD1; J: TRBJ2-7; size: -; V: TRBV6-1; DNA: TGTGCCAGCAGTCGGACAGGGGGTGTCCTATACGAGCAGTACTTC; CDR3: CASSRTGGVLYEQYF
D: TRBD1; J: TRBJ2-1; size: -; V: TRBV2; DNA: TGTGCCAGCACCGAGGTACAGGGGTCCTACAATGAGCAGTTCTTC; CDR3: CASTEVQGSYNEQFF
D: TRBD1; J: TRBJ2-5; size: once; V: TRBV14; DNA: TGTGCCAGCAGCCCGGAGCGAGGACAGGGGCCGGGGGAGACCCAGTACTTC; CDR3: CASSPERGQGPGETQYF
D: -; J: TRBJ1-1; size: -; V: TRBV5-6; DNA: TGTGCCAGCAGCTTGGCCGGGGGGAATCTGAACACTGAAGCTTTCTTT; CDR3: CASSLAGGNLNTEAFF
D: -; J: TRBJ1-6; size: -; V: TRBV19; DNA: TGTGCCAGTAGTGTACCGGGGCTACGGGGGCTTAATTCACCCCTCCACTTT; CDR3: CASSVPGLRGLNSPLHF
D: -; J: TRBJ2-5; size: -; V: TRBV5-6; DNA: TGTGCCAGCAGCCCTGGGTCATTGGAGACCCAGTACTTC; CDR3: CASSPGSLETQYF